This T cell receptor beta chain was profiled in a study of cytomegalovirus exposure and HLA in healthy donors. Looking at the study overall: When fewer than 500 donors were genotyped, approximately 81% of them were found to fall in the Caucasian-associated ancestry cluster.

The study ran its PCR with 60 Vbeta and 13 Jbeta primers. Some clones are missing from TCRdb's copy, which holds only in-frame ones; the method was immunoSEQ multiplex PCR. Here the sample spans around 140,000 clones, 70% to 85% being singletons. The CDR3 covers 14 residues. Trimming left V 10 bases short and J 8 bases short, with 20 bases between. Looked up from germline, CDR1 is SNHLY and CDR2 is FYNNEI. Study-level points and caveats: Of the V segments, some could not be distinguished, including TRBV6-2 and TRBV6-3, and were excluded.

Points on this clone: Its target is not known.

The sequence was obtained from a male donor in good health and CMV-seronegative. Sequencing was done on a sample of PBMCs. The V gene is TRBV2, the J gene TRBJ2-2; D ambiguous. The CDR3: CATSPSSTQGELFF. CDR3 nucleotides: TGTGCCACCTCACCTTCTAGTACCCAGGGGGAGCTGTTTTTT. The whole variable domain, remainder taken from reference TRBV2 and TRBJ2-2, is EPEVTQTPSHQVTQMGQEVILRCVPISNHLYFYWYRQILGQKVEFLVSFYNNEISEKSEIFDDQFSVERPDGSNFTLKIRSTKLEDSAMYFCATSPSSTQGELFFGEGSRLTVL.